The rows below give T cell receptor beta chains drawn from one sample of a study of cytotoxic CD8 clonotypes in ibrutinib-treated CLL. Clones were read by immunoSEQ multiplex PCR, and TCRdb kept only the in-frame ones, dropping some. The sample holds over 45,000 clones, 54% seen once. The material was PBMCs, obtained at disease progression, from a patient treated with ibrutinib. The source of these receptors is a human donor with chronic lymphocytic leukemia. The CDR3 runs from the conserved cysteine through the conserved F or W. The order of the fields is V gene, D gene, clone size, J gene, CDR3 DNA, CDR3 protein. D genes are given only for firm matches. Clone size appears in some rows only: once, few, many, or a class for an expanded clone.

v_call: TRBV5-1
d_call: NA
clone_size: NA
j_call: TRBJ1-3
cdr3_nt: TGCGCCAGCAGCCCGGGCCTCTTAATTCTTGCTTCTGGAAACACCATATATTTT
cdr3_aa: CASSPGLLILASGNTIYF

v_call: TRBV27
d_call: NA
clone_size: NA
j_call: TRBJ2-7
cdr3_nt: TGTGCCAGCAGTGCTTCGGTGGACAGTACCTACGAGCAGTACTTC
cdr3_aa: CASSASVDSTYEQYF

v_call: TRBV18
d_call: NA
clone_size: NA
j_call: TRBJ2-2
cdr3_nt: TGTGCCAGCTCGTCGGTCCCCGGGGAGCTGTTTTTT
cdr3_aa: CASSSVPGELFF

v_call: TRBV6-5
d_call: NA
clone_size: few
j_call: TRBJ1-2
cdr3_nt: TGTGCCAGCAGTCCCCATAACCATGGCTACACCTTC
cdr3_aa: CASSPHNHGYTF

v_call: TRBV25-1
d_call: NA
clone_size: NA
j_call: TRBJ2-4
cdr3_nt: TGTGCCAGCAGTGAAATGTTGGGTAGGGATCAGTACTTC
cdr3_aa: CASSEMLGRDQYF

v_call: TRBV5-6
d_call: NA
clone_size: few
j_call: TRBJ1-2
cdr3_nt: TGTGCCAGCAGCGCCCTCACCGTGTGGAGTGGCTACACCTTC
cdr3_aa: CASSALTVWSGYTF

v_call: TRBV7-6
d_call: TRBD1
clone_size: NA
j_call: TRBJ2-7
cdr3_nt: TGTGCCAGCAGCCCCAAGACAGGGGGCAGGAACGAGCAGTACTTC
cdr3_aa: CASSPKTGGRNEQYF

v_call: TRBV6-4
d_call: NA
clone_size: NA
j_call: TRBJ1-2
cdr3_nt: TGTGCCAGCACGCCGGGCCCCAACTATGGCTACACCTTC
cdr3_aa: CASTPGPNYGYTF

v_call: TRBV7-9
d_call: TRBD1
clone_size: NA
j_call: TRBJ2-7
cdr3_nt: TGTGCCAGCAGCAAGGGGGACAGGGCGCGCGAGCAGTACTTC
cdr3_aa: CASSKGDRAREQYF

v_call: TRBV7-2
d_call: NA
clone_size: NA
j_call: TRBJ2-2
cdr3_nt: TGTGCCAGCAGCTTAGACGGTGCTGGGCCGCGGGAGCTGTTTTTT
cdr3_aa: CASSLDGAGPRELFF

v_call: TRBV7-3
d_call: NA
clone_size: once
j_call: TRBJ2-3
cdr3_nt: TGTGCCAGCAGCCCGGGCCGCACAGATACGCAGTATTTT
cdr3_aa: CASSPGRTDTQYF

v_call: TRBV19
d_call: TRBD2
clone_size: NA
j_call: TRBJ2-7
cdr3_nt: TGTGCCAGTAGCGCCATCGGGGGGAAACCCGAGGAGCAGTACTTC
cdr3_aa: CASSAIGGKPEEQYF

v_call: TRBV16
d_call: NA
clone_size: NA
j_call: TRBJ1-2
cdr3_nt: TGTGCCAGCAGCCAAGGGAGAAATTTTGGCTACACCTTC
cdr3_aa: CASSQGRNFGYTF

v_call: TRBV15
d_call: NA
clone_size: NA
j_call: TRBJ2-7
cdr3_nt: TGTGCCACCAGCAGAGTCCAGCAAGGCGAGCAGTACTTC
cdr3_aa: CATSRVQQGEQYF

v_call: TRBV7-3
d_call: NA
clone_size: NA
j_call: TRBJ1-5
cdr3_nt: TGTGCCAGCAGCTTAACGGGAGGTCAGCCCCAGCATTTT
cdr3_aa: CASSLTGGQPQHF

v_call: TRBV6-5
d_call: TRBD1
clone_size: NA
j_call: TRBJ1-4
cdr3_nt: TGTGCCAGCAGACCCGGACAGGGAGGAAAACTGTTTTTT
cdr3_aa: CASRPGQGGKLFF

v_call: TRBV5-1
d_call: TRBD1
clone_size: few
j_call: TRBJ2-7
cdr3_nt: TGCGCCAGCAGCTTGGGGACCGGGACAGGGGAGACGTACGAGCAGTACTTC
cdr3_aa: CASSLGTGTGETYEQYF

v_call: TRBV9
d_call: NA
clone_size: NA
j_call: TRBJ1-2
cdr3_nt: TGTGCCAGCGACGGGGGACGGGATAACTATGGCTACACCTTC
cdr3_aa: CASDGGRDNYGYTF

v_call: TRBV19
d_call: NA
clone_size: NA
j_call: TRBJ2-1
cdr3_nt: TGTGCCAGTAGTTGGAAAGGACCCCTTGCAGGGTCTCCCTCCTACAATGAGCAGTTCTTC
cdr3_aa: CASSWKGPLAGSPSYNEQFF

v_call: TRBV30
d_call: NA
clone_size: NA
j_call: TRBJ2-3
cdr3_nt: TGTGCCTGGAGCCTCGAGGGGTGGACAGATACGCAGTATTTT
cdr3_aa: CAWSLEGWTDTQYF

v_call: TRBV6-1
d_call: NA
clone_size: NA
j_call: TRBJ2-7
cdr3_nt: TGTGCCAGCAGCCGGGGATCGGGCGAGCAGTACTTC
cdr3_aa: CASSRGSGEQYF

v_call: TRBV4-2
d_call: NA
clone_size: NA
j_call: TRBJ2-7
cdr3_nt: TGTGCCAGCGGGGGGGGCGGTGAGCAGTACTTC
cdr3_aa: CASGGGGEQYF

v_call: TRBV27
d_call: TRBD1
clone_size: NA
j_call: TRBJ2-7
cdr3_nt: TGTGCCAGCAGCCGGGGACAGGGCTCCTACGAGCAGTACTTC
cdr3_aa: CASSRGQGSYEQYF

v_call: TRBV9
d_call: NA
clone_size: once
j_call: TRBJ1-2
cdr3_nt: TGTGCCAGCAGCCTCGACGCTATTGAGCAGTACACCTTC
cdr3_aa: CASSLDAIEQYTF

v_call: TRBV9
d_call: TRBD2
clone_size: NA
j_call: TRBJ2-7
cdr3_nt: TGTGCCAGCAGCGCCGGGGGGGGCTACATTCCCCACGAGCAGTACTTC
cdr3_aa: CASSAGGGYIPHEQYF

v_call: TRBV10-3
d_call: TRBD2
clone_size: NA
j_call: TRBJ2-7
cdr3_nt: TGTGCCATCAGTGGGGAGGGCAGGGAGCAGTACTTC
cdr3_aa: CAISGEGREQYF

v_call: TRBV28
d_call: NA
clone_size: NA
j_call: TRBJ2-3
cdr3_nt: TGTGCCAGCTTATCCACAGATACGCAGTATTTT
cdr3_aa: CASLSTDTQYF

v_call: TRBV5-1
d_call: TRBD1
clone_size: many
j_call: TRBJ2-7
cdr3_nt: TGCGCCAGCAGCCCGACAGGGGACGTCTCCTACGAGCAGTACTTC
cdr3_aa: CASSPTGDVSYEQYF